This T cell receptor beta chain derives from a study of TIL therapy for anti-PD-1-resistant metastatic lung cancer. Study-wide results and limits: The baseline peripheral repertoire was partially replaced by infused TIL clonotypes that later decayed.

Notes on this clone: The antigen is undetermined.

J lost 7 bases, V lost 5 bases, and 2 bases had no gene match. There are 14 residues in the CDR3. Germline V gene data show CDR1 as LNHDA and CDR2 as SQIVND (reference sequence). Time point defined: pre-treatment sample, taken before nivolumab and TIL therapy. Enrollment ran from 2017 to January 2020. The libraries were made with immunoSEQ v3. Clones were sequenced by immunoSEQ multiplex PCR, and TCRdb holds only the in-frame ones, with some missing. The data contain tens of thousands of clones, roughly 85% of them seen just once; the ten biggest clones take up less than 6%. The chain joins TRBV19 to TRBJ1-6; 10 bases match TRBD1. Here the sequenced sample was blood, taken at baseline. This receptor was taken from a person aged 25 to 79 with non-small cell lung cancer. CDR3: CASSPGQGNSPLHF. The DNA of the CDR3 is TGTGCCAGTAGTCCGGGACAGGGGAATTCACCCCTCCACTTT.